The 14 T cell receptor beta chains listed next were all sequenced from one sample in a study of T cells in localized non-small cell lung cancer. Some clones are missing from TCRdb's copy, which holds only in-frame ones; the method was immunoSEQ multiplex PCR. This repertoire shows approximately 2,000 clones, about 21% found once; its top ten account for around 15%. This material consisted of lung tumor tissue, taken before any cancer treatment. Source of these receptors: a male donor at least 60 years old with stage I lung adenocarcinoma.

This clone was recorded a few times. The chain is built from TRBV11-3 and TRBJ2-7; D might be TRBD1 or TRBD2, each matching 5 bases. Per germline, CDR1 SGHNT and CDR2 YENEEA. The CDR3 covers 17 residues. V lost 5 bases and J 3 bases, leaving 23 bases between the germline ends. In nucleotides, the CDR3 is TGTGCCAGCAGCCCTAGGGGTTCGGGAAGACTCAACTACGAGCAGTACTTC. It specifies CASSPRGSGRLNYEQYF.

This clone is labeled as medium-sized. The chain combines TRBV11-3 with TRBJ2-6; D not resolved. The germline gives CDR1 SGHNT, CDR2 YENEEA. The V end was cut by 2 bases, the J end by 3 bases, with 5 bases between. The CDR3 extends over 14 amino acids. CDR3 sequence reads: CASSLSVGANVLTF. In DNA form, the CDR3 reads TGTGCCAGCAGCTTAAGTGTTGGGGCCAACGTCCTGACTTTC.

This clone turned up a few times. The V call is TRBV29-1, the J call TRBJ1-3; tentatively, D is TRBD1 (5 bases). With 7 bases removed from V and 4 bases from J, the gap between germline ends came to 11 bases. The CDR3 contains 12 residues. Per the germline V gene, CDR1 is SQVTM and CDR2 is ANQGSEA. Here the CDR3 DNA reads TGCAGCGCCCGGGACGGCGGAAACACCATATATTTT. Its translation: CSARDGGNTIYF.

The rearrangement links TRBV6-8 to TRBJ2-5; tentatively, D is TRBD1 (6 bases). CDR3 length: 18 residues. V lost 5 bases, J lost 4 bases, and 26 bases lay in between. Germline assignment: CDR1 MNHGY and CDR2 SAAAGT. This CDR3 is CASSAADSPLPSLETQYF. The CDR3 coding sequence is TGTGCCAGCAGTGCGGCGGACAGCCCGCTACCTTCTTTAGAGACCCAGTACTTC.

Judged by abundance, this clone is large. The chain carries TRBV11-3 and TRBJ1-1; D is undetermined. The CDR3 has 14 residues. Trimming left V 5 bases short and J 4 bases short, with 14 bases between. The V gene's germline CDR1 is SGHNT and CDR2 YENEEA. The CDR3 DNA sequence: TGTGCCAGCAGCGTTGTCGGGTCGGTCACTGAAGCTTTCTTT. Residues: CASSVVGSVTEAFF.

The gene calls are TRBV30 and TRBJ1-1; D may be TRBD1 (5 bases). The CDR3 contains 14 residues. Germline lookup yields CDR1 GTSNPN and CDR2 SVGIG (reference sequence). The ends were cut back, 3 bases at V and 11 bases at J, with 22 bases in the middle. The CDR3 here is CAWRAAIRGGGAFF. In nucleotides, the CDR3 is TGTGCCTGGAGGGCAGCCATTCGCGGGGGGGGTGCTTTCTTT.

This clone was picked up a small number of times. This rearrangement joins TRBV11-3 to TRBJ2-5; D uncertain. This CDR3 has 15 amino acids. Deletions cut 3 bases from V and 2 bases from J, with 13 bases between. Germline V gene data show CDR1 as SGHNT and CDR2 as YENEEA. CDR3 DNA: TGTGCCAGCAGCTTGGCGGCCACCTTTCAAGAGACCCAGTACTTC. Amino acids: CASSLAATFQETQYF.

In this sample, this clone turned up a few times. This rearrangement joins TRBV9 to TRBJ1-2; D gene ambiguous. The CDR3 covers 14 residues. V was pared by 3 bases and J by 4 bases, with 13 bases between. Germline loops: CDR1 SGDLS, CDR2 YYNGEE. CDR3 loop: CASSAYSGLYGYTF. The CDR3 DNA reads TGTGCCAGCAGCGCCTACAGCGGCCTCTATGGCTACACCTTC. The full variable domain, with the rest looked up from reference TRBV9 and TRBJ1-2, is DSGVTQTPKHLITATGQRVTLRCSPRSGDLSVYWYQQSLDQGLQFLIQYYNGEERAKGNILERFSAQQFPDLHSELNLSSLELGDSALYFCASSAYSGLYGYTFGSGTRLTVV.

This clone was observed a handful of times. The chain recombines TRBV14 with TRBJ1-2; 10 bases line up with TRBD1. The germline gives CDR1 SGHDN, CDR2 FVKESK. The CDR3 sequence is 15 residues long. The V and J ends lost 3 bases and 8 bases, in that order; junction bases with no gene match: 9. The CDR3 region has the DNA TGTGCCAGCAGCCATGTGGGACAGGGGACGGCGGGCTACACCTTC. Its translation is CASSHVGQGTAGYTF.

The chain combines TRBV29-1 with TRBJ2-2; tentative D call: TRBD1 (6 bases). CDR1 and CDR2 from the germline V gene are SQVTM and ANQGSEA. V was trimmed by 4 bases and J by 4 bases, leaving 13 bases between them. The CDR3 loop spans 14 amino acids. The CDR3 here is CSVANRDTTGELFF. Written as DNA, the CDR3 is TGCAGCGTTGCAAACAGGGACACCACCGGGGAGCTGTTTTTT.

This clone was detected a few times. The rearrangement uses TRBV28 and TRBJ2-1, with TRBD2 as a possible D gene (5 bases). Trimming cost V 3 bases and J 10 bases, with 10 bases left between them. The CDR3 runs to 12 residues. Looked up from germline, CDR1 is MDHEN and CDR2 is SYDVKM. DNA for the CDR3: TGTGCCAGCAGTTTGAGCGGCCCCGAGCAGTTCTTC. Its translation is CASSLSGPEQFF.

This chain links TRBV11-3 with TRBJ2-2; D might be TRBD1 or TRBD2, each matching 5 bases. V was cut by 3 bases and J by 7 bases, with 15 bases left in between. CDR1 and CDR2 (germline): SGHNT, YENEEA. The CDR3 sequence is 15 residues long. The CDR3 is CASSLGESMIGELFF. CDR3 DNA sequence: TGTGCCAGCAGCTTGGGGGAGTCTATGATCGGGGAGCTGTTTTTT.

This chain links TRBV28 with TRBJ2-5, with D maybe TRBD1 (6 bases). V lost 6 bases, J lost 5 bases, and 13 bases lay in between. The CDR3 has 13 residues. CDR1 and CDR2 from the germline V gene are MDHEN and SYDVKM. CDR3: CASSRQAGETQYF. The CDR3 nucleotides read TGTGCCAGCAGCCGACAGGCCGGCGAGACCCAGTACTTC.

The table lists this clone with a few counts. The CDR3 region is CASSLIGGGGSLQPQHF. The CDR3 bases are TGTGCCAGCAGTCTAATAGGGGGGGGCGGGTCCCTTCAGCCCCAGCATTTT. J is TRBJ1-5 and V is TRBV28, with D perhaps matching TRBD1 (6 bases). V lost 5 bases to trimming and J lost 6 bases, with 23 bases between them. This CDR3 has 17 residues. Germline CDR1 and CDR2: MDHEN and SYDVKM.